The 30 T cell receptor beta chains below were found in one sample sequenced in a study of T-cell reconstitution after alpha-beta-depleted transplantation in children. Preparation of the TCRbeta library was carried out with unique molecular identifiers. TCRdb passed the PCR reads through MiXCR, listing each CDR3 protein once. The top ten clones hold about 2% of a sample with 400,000 to 550,000 distinct CDR3 sequences, about 10% of them seen once. The sample here was PBMCs, taken before TCRalphabeta/CD19-depleted stem cell transplant. The receptors were sampled from a child aged 2 to 15 with inherited bone marrow failure, due to receive a stem cell transplant.

This clonotype was observed many times. The chain couples TRBV7-8 to TRBJ2-1; the match to TRBD2 covers 9 bases. There are 16 residues in the CDR3. Germline lookup yields CDR1 SGHVS and CDR2 FQNEAQ. V lost 5 bases, J lost 7 bases, and 12 bases stayed unmatched. The CDR3 region has the DNA TGTGCCAGCAGCCTAATAGCGGGAGTCATTAGGAATGAGCAGTTCTTC. This codes for CASSLIAGVIRNEQFF.

At least ten counts were recorded for this clonotype. The V call is TRBV6-1, the J call TRBJ2-1, with 7 bases lining up with TRBD2. Germline CDR1 and CDR2: MNHNS and SASEGT. The CDR3 consists of 12 residues. V was pared by 8 bases and J by 14 bases, with 12 bases of the junction left unmatched. CDR3 nucleotide sequence: TGTGCCAGCTCACCTAGCGGCCCGGGGAAGTTCTTC. Amino acid sequence: CASSPSGPGKFF.

The rearrangement links TRBV30 to TRBJ2-7; the D gene is possibly TRBD2 (5 bases). V was cut by 4 bases and J by 3 bases, with 16 bases left in between. CDR1 is GTSNPN and CDR2 is SVGIG in the germline V gene (reference sequence). The CDR3 runs 14 residues. This CDR3 reads CAWIEPGNSYEQYF. DNA for the CDR3: TGTGCCTGGATCGAGCCGGGGAACAGCTACGAGCAGTACTTC.

This clonotype was counted only a few times. The V call is TRBV6-2 or TRBV6-3, the J call TRBJ1-3; D unclear. V was pared by 4 bases and J by 0 bases, with 13 bases between. This CDR3 is built from 16 residues. The germline gives CDR1 MNHEY, CDR2 SVGEGT. CDR3 DNA sequence: TGTGCCAGCAGTTCAGATGACGAAAGCTCTGGAAACACCATATATTTT. The encoded protein is CASSSDDESSGNTIYF.

The chain employs TRBV7-4 and TRBJ1-5; D is possibly TRBD1 (6 bases). The CDR3 consists of 15 residues. The germline V and J ends were trimmed by 6 bases and 1 base, with 13 bases remaining between them. Germline V gives CDR1 SGHVT, CDR2 SQSDAQ. In DNA, the CDR3 is TGTGCCAGCAGTTCCGGGGGCGGGAGCAATCAGCCCCAGCATTTT. The encoded protein is CASSSGGGSNQPQHF.

In this sample, this clonotype turned up many times. This rearrangement joins TRBV10-3 to TRBJ2-2, with 9 bases fitting TRBD1. Germline lookup yields CDR1 ENHRY and CDR2 SYGVKD. Trimming cost V 8 bases and J 4 bases; bases outside gene matches: 20. The CDR3 length is 19 residues. In DNA, the CDR3 is TGTGCCATCCCTTCAGGGACAGGGAGTGAGGTTATCGGCACCGGGGAGCTGTTTTTT. It is translated as CAIPSGTGSEVIGTGELFF.

This clonotype was observed many times. The chain recombines TRBV4-3 with TRBJ2-7; D may be TRBD1 or TRBD2 (5 bases each). V dropped 0 bases and J dropped 1 base, with 10 bases sitting between them. Germline assignment: CDR1 LGHNA and CDR2 YSLEER. This CDR3 has 15 amino acids. CDR3 residues: CASSQDGTPSYEQYF. The CDR3, as DNA: TGCGCCAGCAGCCAAGATGGGACCCCGTCCTACGAGCAGTACTTC.

This clonotype was recorded at least ten times. This sequence joins TRBV10-3 and TRBJ2-3, with TRBD2 matching over 8 bases. After removal of 4 bases from V and 6 bases from J, the junction contained 6 bases not matched to a gene. CDR1 ENHRY and CDR2 SYGVKD come from the germline V gene. The CDR3 is made up of 14 amino acids. CDR3 sequence: CAISVVAGSDTQYF. CDR3 DNA sequence: TGTGCCATCAGTGTGGTAGCGGGATCTGATACGCAGTATTTT.

This clonotype appeared many times. The CDR3 nucleotides are TGTGCCAGCAGCGGGCAGAGGAGAGGTGAGCAGTTCTTC. This sequence encodes CASSGQRRGEQFF. V is TRBV11-2 and J is TRBJ2-1; D gene uncertain. CDR1 and CDR2 from the germline V gene are SGHAT and FQNNGV. The CDR3 is 13 residues long. V was trimmed by 5 bases and J by 9 bases, leaving 14 bases between them.

The J gene is TRBJ2-6, the V gene TRBV7-9; D call uncertain. In germline, CDR1 is SEHNR, CDR2 FQNEAQ (reference sequence). The V gene lost 0 bases and the J gene lost 11 bases, with 8 bases spanning the gap. The CDR3 is 13 residues long. The CDR3 sequence: CASSLASQYVLTF. DNA for the CDR3: TGTGCCAGCAGCTTAGCGTCCCAATACGTCCTGACTTTC.

This clonotype was observed many times. The J gene is TRBJ2-1, the V gene TRBV10-3, with 11 nucleotides matching TRBD2. The CDR3 is 15 residues long. Germline V CDR1 and CDR2: ENHRY, SYGVKD. V dropped 7 bases and J dropped 5; count of bases not matched to a gene: 7. CDR3 in amino acids: CAIKEGTSGHNEQFF. For the CDR3, the DNA is TGTGCCATCAAGGAAGGGACTAGCGGCCACAATGAGCAGTTCTTC.

This clonotype has a count of ten or more. The chain uses TRBV12-3 or TRBV12-4 and TRBJ2-7; D uncertain. The CDR3 consists of 12 residues. V lost 3 bases and J lost 6, with 9 bases in between. CDR3 DNA: TGTGCCAGCAGTTTGGTCCCTCTCGAGCAGTACTTC. It yields the protein CASSLVPLEQYF.

This clonotype was counted ten times or more. V is TRBV28 and J is TRBJ1-2, with D perhaps matching TRBD1 (5 bases). Deletions cut 7 bases from V and 8 bases from J, with 17 bases between. The CDR3 runs to 13 residues. CDR1 MDHEN and CDR2 SYDVKM come from the germline V gene. Here the CDR3 DNA reads TGTGCCAGCACCCCAGCCCCAGGGAGGGGCTACACCTTC. Amino acid sequence: CASTPAPGRGYTF.

This clonotype was seen many times. The chain links TRBV20-1 to TRBJ2-3; 12 nucleotides match TRBD2. Germline V gene data show CDR1 as DFQATT and CDR2 as SNEGSKA (reference sequence). There are 20 residues in the CDR3. V lost 0 bases to trimming and J lost 4 bases; unmatched junction nucleotides: 17. The CDR3 DNA reads as TGCAGTGCTAGAGATCCTACGATCGCCCCGACTAGCGGGAGATCAGATACGCAGTATTTT. Residues: CSARDPTIAPTSGRSDTQYF.

For this clonotype: This sequence may be a read error, since a much larger clone differs from it by one base. This rearrangement joins TRBV5-4 to TRBJ2-1; 11 bases match TRBD2. The CDR3 covers 14 residues. The V segment lost 0 bases and the J segment 11 bases; nucleotides outside the gene matches: 4. Germline values: CDR1 SGHNT, CDR2 YYREEE (reference sequence). The CDR3, as DNA: TGTGCCAGCAGCTTGGCCTCTAGCGGGAGGCAGCAGTTCTTC. The encoded protein is CASSLASSGRQQFF.

This clonotype appeared many times. The chain employs TRBV5-1 and TRBJ2-7; 8 bases align to TRBD1. Losses at the gene ends were 4 bases for V and 3 bases for J; bases not matched to a gene: 3. CDR1 and CDR2 from the germline V gene are SGHRS and YFSETQ. This CDR3 contains 13 residues. The CDR3 DNA is TGCGCCAGCAGCGGGGACAGGAACTACGAGCAGTACTTC. This gives the protein CASSGDRNYEQYF.

The sample holds many counts of this clonotype. V is TRBV5-6 and J is TRBJ2-5, with 8 bases that match TRBD1. Losses at the gene ends were 4 bases for V and 5 bases for J; bases not matched to a gene: 10. The CDR3 totals 15 residues. Germline CDR1 is SGHDT and CDR2 is YYEEEE. In nucleotides, the CDR3 is TGTGCCAGCAGCGACCGGACAGGGAGGAGGGAGACCCAGTACTTC. It translates to CASSDRTGRRETQYF.

This clonotype was detected many times. As DNA, the CDR3 is TGTGCCAGCAGACGAGACCGGGACCCTTCCCCCGGGGCCAACGTCCTGACTTTC. This gives the protein CASRRDRDPSPGANVLTF. The V gene is TRBV7-2, the J gene TRBJ2-6; D might be TRBD1 or TRBD2, each matching 5 bases. V lost 6 bases, J lost 4 bases, and 22 bases lay in between. This CDR3 is 18 amino acids long. Germline V gene data show CDR1 as SGHTA and CDR2 as FQGNSA.

CDR3 coding DNA: TGCGCCAGCAGCTTTGAGGGGGGGAACACTGAAGCTTTCTTT. This codes for CASSFEGGNTEAFF. This chain connects TRBV5-1 to TRBJ1-1; TRBD1 might be the D (6 bases). With 2 bases removed from V and 1 base from J, the gap between germline ends came to 9 bases. The CDR3 runs 14 residues. Germline CDR1 reads SGHRS; CDR2 reads YFSETQ.

The chain combines TRBV4-3 with TRBJ2-3; 7 positions match TRBD2. Germline V gene data show CDR1 as LGHNA and CDR2 as YSLEER. With 3 bases clipped from V and 1 base from J, the junction kept 4 bases outside the gene matches. This CDR3 is 15 amino acids long. The CDR3: CASSHGSGGTDTQYF. The CDR3 DNA follows: TGCGCCAGCAGCCACGGCAGCGGGGGCACAGATACGCAGTATTTT.

Only a few counts were recorded for this clonotype. The chain is built from TRBV9 and TRBJ2-1; tentatively, D is TRBD1 or TRBD2 (7 bases each). This CDR3 has 15 residues. Trimming cost V 0 bases and J 8 bases, with 15 bases left between them. Germline lookup yields CDR1 SGDLS and CDR2 YYNGEE. CDR3 sequence (DNA): TGTGCCAGCAGCGTAGCTGGCAGGGGGGGGGATGAGCAGTTCTTC. It specifies CASSVAGRGGDEQFF.

This clonotype has ten or more counts. V gene TRBV7-9 combines with J gene TRBJ1-2, with D unresolved. Trimming left V 4 bases short and J 4 bases short, with 7 bases between. CDR3 length equals 12 residues. Germline CDR1 SEHNR, CDR2 FQNEAQ (reference sequence). As DNA, the CDR3 is TGTGCCAGCAGCTCTGGGTTCTATGGCTACACCTTC. It specifies CASSSGFYGYTF.

This clonotype was observed at least ten times. This chain connects TRBV11-2 to TRBJ1-1; perhaps TRBD1 as D (6 bases). V lost 6 bases, J lost 2 bases, and 19 bases lay in between. In germline, CDR1 is SGHAT, CDR2 FQNNGV. The CDR3 runs 16 residues. The DNA for the CDR3 is TGTGCCAGCAGTTATGTCCCCGGGACACCCAACACTGAAGCTTTCTTT. Residues: CASSYVPGTPNTEAFF.

The rearrangement links TRBV4-3 to TRBJ2-7; 10 bases map to TRBD2. The trim removed 0 bases at V and 3 bases at J, leaving 14 bases unmatched. The CDR3 sequence is 19 residues long. Germline-derived CDR1 and CDR2 are LGHNA and YSLEER. The CDR3 sequence: CASSQDPYSGRGSFYEQYF. CDR3 bases: TGCGCCAGCAGCCAAGATCCCTACAGCGGGAGGGGCTCCTTCTACGAGCAGTACTTC.

This clonotype was detected many times. V and J are TRBV4-3 and TRBJ2-1; tentatively, D is TRBD1 or TRBD2 (5 bases each). This CDR3 spans 18 amino acids. Trimming shortened V by 1 base and J by 5 bases, and 21 bases separated the two germline ends. Germline lookup yields CDR1 LGHNA and CDR2 YSLEER. The CDR3 is CASSQVFAPLRGDNEQFF. CDR3 DNA: TGCGCCAGCAGCCAAGTCTTCGCTCCACTTCGGGGCGACAATGAGCAGTTCTTC.

This clonotype was counted only a few times. The V and J genes are TRBV19 and TRBJ2-7; D not certain. V lost 3 bases to trimming and J lost 2 bases, with 8 bases between them. Germline CDR1 reads LNHDA; CDR2 reads SQIVND (reference sequence). The CDR3 has 13 residues. CDR3 residues: CASSISLTYEQYF. CDR3 nucleotides: TGTGCCAGTAGTATCTCGCTTACCTACGAGCAGTACTTC.

This chain links TRBV5-5 with TRBJ2-3, with 7 bases matching TRBD1. V lost 4 bases, J lost 4 bases, and 9 bases stayed unmatched. The CDR3 is 15 amino acids. Germline lookup yields CDR1 SGHKS and CDR2 YYEKEE (reference sequence). CDR3 protein: CASSPDRVWSDTQYF. DNA for the CDR3: TGTGCCAGCAGCCCCGACAGGGTTTGGTCAGATACGCAGTATTTT.

This clonotype was counted ten times or more. CDR3 sequence: CASSPLSSTDTQYF. Written as DNA, the CDR3 is TGTGCCAGCAGTCCGCTGTCTAGCACAGATACGCAGTATTTT. The chain recombines TRBV27 with TRBJ2-3, with D hard to call. The CDR3 length is 14 residues. CDR1 and CDR2 from the germline V gene are MNHEY and SMNVEV (reference sequence). V lost 5 bases to trimming and J lost 0 bases, with 9 bases between them.

This clonotype was recorded at least ten times. J is TRBJ2-1 and V is TRBV28, with no clear D. Germline V lookup: CDR1 MDHEN, CDR2 SYDVKM. V lost 6 bases and J lost 0, with 12 bases in between. This CDR3 has 15 residues. In DNA form, the CDR3 reads TGTGCCAGCAGACCTACTCCACCCTCCTACAATGAGCAGTTCTTC. This encodes CASRPTPPSYNEQFF.

This clonotype was counted many times. The chain combines TRBV5-1 with TRBJ2-1; 12 bases map to TRBD2. Trimming at V came to 0 bases and at J to 2 bases, leaving 9 bases not matched to a gene. The CDR3 covers 19 residues. Germline values: CDR1 SGHRS, CDR2 YFSETQ. CDR3 loop: CASSLVLAGGYGAYNEQFF. The CDR3 nucleotides read TGCGCCAGCAGCTTGGTCCTAGCGGGAGGGTATGGGGCCTACAATGAGCAGTTCTTC.